Below, 24 T cell receptor beta chains from the same sample are listed, as sequenced in a study of neurological immune-mediated disorders. TCRdb redid the calling of the 5' RACE reads with MiXCR, one entry per CDR3 protein. The table includes roughly 57,000 distinct CDR3 sequences, 20% to 30% detected once. Regarding time point: technical triplicate 2. Source material: PBMCs. These receptors were obtained from a man aged 60 to 75 with HTLV-1-associated myelopathy (HAM/TSP).

This clonotype was detected many times. The chain combines TRBV6-6 with TRBJ2-1, with D tentatively TRBD1 or TRBD2 (5 bases each). Germline lookup yields CDR1 MNHNY and CDR2 SVGAGI (reference sequence). V lost 6 bases, J lost 10 bases, and 10 bases lay in between. The CDR3 has 11 amino acids. CDR3 DNA sequence: TGTGCCAGCAGGGGACCTACCGAGCAGTTCTTC. Amino acid sequence: CASRGPTEQFF.

This clonotype was counted ten times or more. The chain uses TRBV5-1 and TRBJ1-6, with 7 bases that match TRBD1. Germline CDR1 reads SGHRS; CDR2 reads YFSETQ. The CDR3 contains 15 residues. After removal of 4 bases from V and 5 bases from J, the junction contained 6 bases not matched to a gene. The CDR3 loop is CASSITGQNNSPLHF. The CDR3 DNA follows: TGCGCCAGCAGCATAACGGGACAGAATAATTCACCCCTCCACTTT.

This CDR3 is CASSYLFKGARADTQYF. DNA for the CDR3: TGTGCCAGCAGTTACCTCTTCAAGGGGGCGCGGGCAGATACGCAGTATTTT. This sequence joins TRBV28 and TRBJ2-3; TRBD1 matches at 7 bases. Germline trimming cut 4 bases from V and 4 bases from J; bases unmatched to any gene: 14. There are 17 residues in the CDR3. Germline V gene sequence: CDR1 MDHEN, CDR2 SYDVKM.

This rearrangement joins TRBV29-1 to TRBJ1-2; D remains unclear. Trimming left V 0 bases short and J 6 bases short, with 5 bases between. This CDR3 has 11 residues. CDR1 is SQVTM, CDR2 ANQGSEA, per germline. In DNA form, the CDR3 reads TGCAGCGTTGAAGATGGGGATGGCTACACCTTC. This codes for CSVEDGDGYTF.

The rearrangement links TRBV20-1 to TRBJ1-1, with D perhaps matching TRBD1 (5 bases). This CDR3 spans 14 amino acids. The V and J ends lost 5 bases and 5 bases respectively, with 18 bases between them. Germline V gene sequence: CDR1 DFQATT, CDR2 SNEGSKA (reference sequence). The DNA for the CDR3 is TGCAGTGCTCGAGGGACTTGGGGCCGAACTGAAGCTTTCTTT. As protein: CSARGTWGRTEAFF.

This clonotype occurred many times. Written as DNA, the CDR3 is TGTGCCAGCAGCTTAGTATCTGGACTAGCCGCAACACCTGAAGCTTTCTTT. This gives the protein CASSLVSGLAATPEAFF. The chain joins TRBV7-9 to TRBJ1-1; D gene ambiguous. V was clipped by 1 base and J by 6 bases, with 21 bases between them. The length of the CDR3 is 17 residues. The germline V gene has CDR1 SEHNR and CDR2 FQNEAQ (reference sequence).

This chain links TRBV15 with TRBJ2-1; D perhaps matches TRBD2 (5 bases). V lost 6 bases and J lost 7, with 19 bases in between. This CDR3 comprises 15 residues. Germline V CDR1 and CDR2: LNHNV, YYDKDF (reference sequence). DNA for the CDR3: TGTGCCACCAGGGTTTTGAGGGAGAGTGGGAATGAGCAGTTCTTC. Amino acids: CATRVLRESGNEQFF.

Many counts were recorded for this clonotype. This chain joins TRBV5-1 and TRBJ2-7, with a tentative D call TRBD2 (6 bases). CDR3 size: 16 residues. Germline lookup yields CDR1 SGHRS and CDR2 YFSETQ. V gave up 4 bases and J gave up 1 base, with 18 bases separating them. CDR3 sequence: CASSLGGRWESYEQYF. The CDR3 DNA is TGCGCCAGCAGCCTGGGGGGACGCTGGGAGTCCTACGAGCAGTACTTC.

This clonotype was recorded many times. CDR3 in amino acids: CASSRGGSSVAYEQYF. DNA for the CDR3: TGTGCCAGCAGTCGAGGGGGATCGAGCGTAGCCTACGAGCAGTACTTC. J is TRBJ2-7 and V is TRBV28, with TRBD1 as a possible D gene (6 bases). Trimming pared 5 bases from V and 2 bases from J, leaving 19 bases between. Germline CDR1 MDHEN, CDR2 SYDVKM. This CDR3 has 16 residues.

The chain recombines TRBV10-1 with TRBJ2-1, with D hard to call. Trimming shortened V by 0 bases and J by 0 bases, and 6 bases separated the two germline ends. The germline CDR1 and CDR2 sequences are WNHNN and SYGVQD (reference sequence). The CDR3 has 15 residues. CDR3 in DNA: TGCGCCAGCAGTGAGTCCATTTTCTCCTACAATGAGCAGTTCTTC. This gives the protein CASSESIFSYNEQFF.

This clonotype was detected many times. The chain joins TRBV5-6 to TRBJ1-1; the match to TRBD1 covers 9 bases. The CDR3 has 13 amino acids. Looked up from germline, CDR1 is SGHDT and CDR2 is YYEEEE. V lost 7 bases to trimming and J lost 4 bases; unmatched junction nucleotides: 5. The CDR3: CASSRDRVTEAFF. The CDR3 DNA sequence: TGTGCCAGCTCGAGGGACAGGGTCACTGAAGCTTTCTTT.

This clonotype was detected ten times or more. The rearrangement uses TRBV20-1 and TRBJ2-7; the D gene is possibly TRBD2 (6 bases). CDR1 and CDR2 from the germline V gene are DFQATT and SNEGSKA (reference sequence). Trimming shortened V by 5 bases and J by 0 bases, and 14 bases separated the two germline ends. The CDR3 loop spans 14 amino acids. CDR3 in amino acids: CSAGGIIGSYEQYF. The CDR3 DNA is TGCAGTGCTGGAGGGATTATAGGCTCCTACGAGCAGTACTTC.

This clonotype was recorded at least ten times. This rearrangement joins TRBV7-2 to TRBJ1-1; 10 nucleotides match TRBD1. The CDR3 totals 15 residues. Germline V gene data show CDR1 as SGHTA and CDR2 as FQGNSA. After removal of 5 bases from V and 6 bases from J, the junction contained 9 bases not matched to a gene. The CDR3 DNA follows: TGTGCCAGCAGCCCGCCGGGACAGGGGTTTGCTGAAGCTTTCTTT. It specifies CASSPPGQGFAEAFF.

In its sample, this clonotype was seen a few times. This chain's CDR3 is CASSFMDGQSYNEQFF. CDR3 coding DNA: TGTGCCAGCAGCTTTATGGATGGGCAATCCTACAATGAGCAGTTCTTC. This sequence joins TRBV11-2 and TRBJ2-1; D remains unclear. There are 16 residues in the CDR3. The V end was cut by 3 bases, the J end by 1 base, with 13 bases between. Germline-derived CDR1 and CDR2 are SGHAT and FQNNGV.

The chain joins TRBV28 to TRBJ2-3; weak D call: TRBD2 (5 bases). The V gene's germline CDR1 is MDHEN and CDR2 SYDVKM. The CDR3 loop spans 15 amino acids. The V end was cut by 2 bases, the J end by 3 bases, with 12 bases between. The chain's CDR3 is CASSLLREKTDTQYF. CDR3 sequence (DNA): TGTGCCAGCAGTTTACTGAGGGAGAAGACAGATACGCAGTATTTT.

This clonotype was picked up many times. J is TRBJ2-3 and V is TRBV10-3, with TRBD2 as a possible D gene (5 bases). This CDR3 region has 13 residues. Germline lookup yields CDR1 ENHRY and CDR2 SYGVKD. Between the trimmed V and J ends, which lost 7 bases and 5 bases, there was a span of 13 bases. The CDR3 DNA reads TGTGCCATCAAGAGGGCCAGCTTAGATACGCAGTATTTT. This gives the protein CAIKRASLDTQYF.

This clonotype was detected many times. This rearrangement joins TRBV4-1 to TRBJ2-1; D gene uncertain. Germline V gene sequence: CDR1 MGHRA, CDR2 YSYEKL. The CDR3 sequence is 16 residues long. Between the trimmed V and J ends, which lost 5 bases and 0 bases, there was a span of 14 bases. The CDR3 nucleotides read TGCGCCAGCAGCTCCCGGAGTGACCGCTCCTACAATGAGCAGTTCTTC. Protein sequence: CASSSRSDRSYNEQFF.

The sample holds many counts of this clonotype. The CDR3 reads CASSPTSGHGTDTQYF. CDR3 in DNA: TGTGCCAGCAGTCCGACTAGCGGGCATGGCACAGATACGCAGTATTTT. The chain uses TRBV7-9 and TRBJ2-3, with 10 nucleotides matching TRBD2. Trimming removed 6 bases from V and 1 base from J; junction bases left unmatched: 7. Germline V gene sequence: CDR1 SEHNR, CDR2 FQNEAQ (reference sequence). The CDR3 has 16 amino acids.

The chain carries TRBV20-1 and TRBJ2-2; the D gene could be TRBD1 or TRBD2 (6 bases each). Germline CDR1 and CDR2: DFQATT and SNEGSKA (reference sequence). The CDR3 totals 14 residues. Between the trimmed V and J ends, which lost 3 bases and 4 bases, there was a span of 12 bases. CDR3 DNA: TGCAGTGCTAGCCGGGGGCATGGCACCGGGGAGCTGTTTTTT. Amino acid sequence: CSASRGHGTGELFF.

The table lists this clonotype with many counts. This chain links TRBV20-1 with TRBJ2-5, with D hard to call. V was cut by 5 bases and J by 7 bases, with 8 bases left in between. Germline CDR1 DFQATT, CDR2 SNEGSKA (reference sequence). The CDR3 is 10 amino acids. CDR3 region: CSARIGTQYF. The CDR3 bases are TGCAGTGCTCGGATCGGGACCCAGTACTTC.

This clonotype was observed many times. The chain carries TRBV20-1 and TRBJ2-7; 9 positions match TRBD2. V was pared by 5 bases and J by 3 bases, with 2 bases of the junction left unmatched. Germline assignment: CDR1 DFQATT and CDR2 SNEGSKA (reference sequence). The CDR3 length is 12 residues. CDR3 region: CSADSGSYEQYF. The CDR3 coding sequence is TGCAGTGCTGATAGCGGGAGCTACGAGCAGTACTTC.

This clonotype has ten or more counts. The chain couples TRBV28 to TRBJ2-7, with D perhaps TRBD1 (6 bases). Per germline, CDR1 MDHEN and CDR2 SYDVKM. This CDR3 has 14 amino acids. Trimming shortened V by 6 bases and J by 4 bases, and 16 bases separated the two germline ends. DNA for the CDR3: TGTGCCAGCAGGCCCCAACCCAGGGGATACGAGCAGTACTTC. Amino acid sequence: CASRPQPRGYEQYF.

This clonotype occurred a few times. This chain connects TRBV28 to TRBJ2-3; D is perhaps TRBD1 (6 bases). Trimming took 7 bases from V and 4 from J, leaving 24 bases between them. The CDR3 has 17 amino acids. Per the germline V gene, CDR1 is MDHEN and CDR2 is SYDVKM. The CDR3 here is CASMGAAPPSGADTQYF. Here the CDR3 DNA reads TGTGCCAGCATGGGGGCGGCCCCCCCAAGTGGGGCAGATACGCAGTATTTT.

This clonotype was observed many times. The chain combines TRBV5-6 with TRBJ2-5, with 9 positions matching TRBD1. V shed 2 bases, J shed 5 bases, and the junction held 10 bases outside the gene matches. Germline-derived CDR1 and CDR2 are SGHDT and YYEEEE. CDR3 length: 16 amino acids. The CDR3 DNA reads TGTGCCAGCAGCTTCTCACAGGGGGCAGAGTGGGAGACCCAGTACTTC. Protein sequence: CASSFSQGAEWETQYF.